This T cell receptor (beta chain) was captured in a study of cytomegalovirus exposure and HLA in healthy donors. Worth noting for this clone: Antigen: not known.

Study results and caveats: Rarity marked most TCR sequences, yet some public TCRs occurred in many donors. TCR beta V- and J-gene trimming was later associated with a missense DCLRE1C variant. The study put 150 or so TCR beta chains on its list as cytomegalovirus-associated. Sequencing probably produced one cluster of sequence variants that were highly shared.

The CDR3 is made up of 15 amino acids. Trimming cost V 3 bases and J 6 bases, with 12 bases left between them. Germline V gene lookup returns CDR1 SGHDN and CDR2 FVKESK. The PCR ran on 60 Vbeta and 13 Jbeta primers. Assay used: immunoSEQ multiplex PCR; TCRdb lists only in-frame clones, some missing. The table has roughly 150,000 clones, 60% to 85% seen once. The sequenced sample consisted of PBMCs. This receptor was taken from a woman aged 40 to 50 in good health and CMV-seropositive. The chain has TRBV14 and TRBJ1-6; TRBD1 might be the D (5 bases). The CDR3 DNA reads TGTGCCAGCAGCCAGGAGGGGCTTCCTAATTCACCCCTCCACTTT. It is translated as CASSQEGLPNSPLHF.